The present TCR beta chain was sequenced within a study of cytomegalovirus exposure and HLA in healthy donors. Whole-study context: Caucasian-associated ancestry cluster membership applied to about 77% of a few hundred genotyped donors.

60 Vbeta and 13 Jbeta primers were used in PCR. Sequenced by immunoSEQ multiplex PCR; TCRdb stores in-frame clones only, minus some. Of some 150,000 clones in the sample, around nine tenths were seen once. A word on this clone: Its antigen is undetermined.

Whole-study findings and limits: The authors enumerated under 200 TCR beta chains as linked to cytomegalovirus.

CDR3 length: 17 residues. The germline CDR1 and CDR2 sequences are MNHEY and SMNVEV (reference sequence). The ends lost 5 bases at V and 5 bases at J; junction bases unmatched: 12. The chain is built from TRBV27 and TRBJ1-2, with 12 positions matching TRBD1. The specimen sequenced was PBMCs. The origin of this receptor is a woman aged 25 to 39 in good health and CMV-seronegative. CDR3: CASSPRLGTGGRYGYTF. The CDR3 DNA reads TGTGCCAGCAGTCCCCGCCTTGGGACAGGGGGCAGGTATGGCTACACCTTC.